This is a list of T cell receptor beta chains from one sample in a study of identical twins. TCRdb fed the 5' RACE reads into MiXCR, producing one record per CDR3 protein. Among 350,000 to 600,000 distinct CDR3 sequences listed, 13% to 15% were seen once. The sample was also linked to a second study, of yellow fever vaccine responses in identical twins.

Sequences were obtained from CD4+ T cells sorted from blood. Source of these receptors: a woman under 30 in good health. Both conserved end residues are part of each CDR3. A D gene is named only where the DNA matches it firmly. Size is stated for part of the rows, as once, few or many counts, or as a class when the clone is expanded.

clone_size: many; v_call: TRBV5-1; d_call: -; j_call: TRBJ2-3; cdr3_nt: TGCGCCAGCAGCCAAGGGGCCAAAACAGATACGCAGTATTTT; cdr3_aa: CASSQGAKTDTQYF
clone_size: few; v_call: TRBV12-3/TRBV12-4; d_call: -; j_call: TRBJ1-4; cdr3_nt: TGTGCCAGCAGTTTTCGGTATGAAAAACTGTTTTTT; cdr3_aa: CASSFRYEKLFF
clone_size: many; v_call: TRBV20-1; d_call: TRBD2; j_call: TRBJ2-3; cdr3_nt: TGCAGTCCGAGGACTAGCGTCACAGATACGCAGTATTTT; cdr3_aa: CSPRTSVTDTQYF
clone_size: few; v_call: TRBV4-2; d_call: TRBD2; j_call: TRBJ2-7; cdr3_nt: TGTGCCAGCAGCCGAGAGCGGGGGAAACCCTACGAGCAGTACTTC; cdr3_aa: CASSRERGKPYEQYF
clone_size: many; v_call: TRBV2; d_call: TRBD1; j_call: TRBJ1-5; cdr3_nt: TGTGCTTCACAGGGGGTTCGCAATCAGCCCCAGCATTTT; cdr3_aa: CASQGVRNQPQHF
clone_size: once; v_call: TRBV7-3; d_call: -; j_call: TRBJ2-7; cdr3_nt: TGTGCCAGCAGCGGTCCAGGCGGGCCTCCTTACGAGCAGTACTTC; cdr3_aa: CASSGPGGPPYEQYF
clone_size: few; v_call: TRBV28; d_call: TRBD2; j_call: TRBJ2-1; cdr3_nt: TGTGCCAGCAGCCTCCCCGAATGGCGGGAGGGCCTCAATGAGCAGTTCTTC; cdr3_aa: CASSLPEWREGLNEQFF
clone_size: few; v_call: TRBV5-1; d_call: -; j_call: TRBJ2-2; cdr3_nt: TGCGCCAGCAGCTTGGTGGATCCTAGCAACACCGGGGAGCTGTTTTTT; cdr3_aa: CASSLVDPSNTGELFF
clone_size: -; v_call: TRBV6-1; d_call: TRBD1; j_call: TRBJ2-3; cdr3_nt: TGTGCCAGCAGATCAACTTACAGGGGTACAGATACGCAGTATTTT; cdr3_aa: CASRSTYRGTDTQYF
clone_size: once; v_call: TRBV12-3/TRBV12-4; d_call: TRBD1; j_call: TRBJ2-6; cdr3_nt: TGTGCCAGCAGTTTAGGCAAGGGGGCGCTTAGGGCCAACGTCCTGACTTTC; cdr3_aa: CASSLGKGALRANVLTF
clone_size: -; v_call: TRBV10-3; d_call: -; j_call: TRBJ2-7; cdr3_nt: TGTGCCATCAGATCCAAATCAGGGCCCTACGAGCAGTACTTC; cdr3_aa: CAIRSKSGPYEQYF
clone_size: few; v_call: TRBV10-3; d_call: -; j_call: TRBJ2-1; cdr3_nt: TGTGCCATCAGTGAAGTCCTGGGGAATGAGCAGTTCTTC; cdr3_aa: CAISEVLGNEQFF
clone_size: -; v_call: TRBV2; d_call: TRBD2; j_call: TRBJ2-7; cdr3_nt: TGTGCCAGCACTATTAGCGGGAAGGGGTACGAGCAGTACTTC; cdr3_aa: CASTISGKGYEQYF
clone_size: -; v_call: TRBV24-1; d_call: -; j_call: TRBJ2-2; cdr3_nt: TGTGCCACCAGTGAGAGGGACTTGCCCGCGAACACCGGGGAGTTGTTTTTT; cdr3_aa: CATSERDLPANTGELFF
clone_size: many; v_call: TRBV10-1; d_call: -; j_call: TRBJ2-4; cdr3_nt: TGCGCCAGCAGTGAGGGACATTTACCAAACATTCAGTACTTC; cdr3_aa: CASSEGHLPNIQYF
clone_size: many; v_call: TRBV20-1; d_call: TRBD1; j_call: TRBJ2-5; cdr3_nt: TGCAGTGCTCGGGACAGGGAAGAGACCCAGTACTTC; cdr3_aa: CSARDREETQYF
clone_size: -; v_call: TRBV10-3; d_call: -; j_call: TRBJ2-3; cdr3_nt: TGTGCCACCGGCTCCAGAGATACGCAGTATTTT; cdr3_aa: CATGSRDTQYF
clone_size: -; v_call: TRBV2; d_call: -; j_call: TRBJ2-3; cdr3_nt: TGTGCCAGCAGTGGCGAACCGCCGTATTTT; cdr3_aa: CASSGEPPYF
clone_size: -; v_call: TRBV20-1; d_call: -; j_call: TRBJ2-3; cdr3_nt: TGCAGTGGGCAGGTCCCCACAGATACGCAGTATTTT; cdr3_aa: CSGQVPTDTQYF
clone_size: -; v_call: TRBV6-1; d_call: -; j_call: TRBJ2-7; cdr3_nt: TGTGCCAGCAGGTCACAGGGCAGCTCCTACGAGCAGTACTTC; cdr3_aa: CASRSQGSSYEQYF
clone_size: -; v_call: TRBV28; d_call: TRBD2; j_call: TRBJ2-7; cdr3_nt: TGTGCCAGCGGGCGGGGGTCCCTTTACGAGCAGTACTTC; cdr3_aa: CASGRGSLYEQYF
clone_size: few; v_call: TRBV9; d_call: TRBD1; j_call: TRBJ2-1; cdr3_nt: TGTGCCAGCAGCGTCCAGGGGGATCTCTACAATGAGCAGTTCTTC; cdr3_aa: CASSVQGDLYNEQFF
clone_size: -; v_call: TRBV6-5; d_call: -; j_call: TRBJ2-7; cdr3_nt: TGTGCCAGCAGTTACGTCGACGCCAGCTCCTACGAGCAGTACTTC; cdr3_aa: CASSYVDASSYEQYF
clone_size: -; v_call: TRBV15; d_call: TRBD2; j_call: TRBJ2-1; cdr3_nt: TGTGCCACCAGACCGGGAGGGTCGTACAATGAGCAGTTCTTC; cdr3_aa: CATRPGGSYNEQFF
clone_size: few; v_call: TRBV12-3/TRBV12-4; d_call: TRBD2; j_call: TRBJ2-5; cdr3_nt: TGTGCCACCATGGGAGGGTCCCAGTCGACCCAGTACTTC; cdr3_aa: CATMGGSQSTQYF
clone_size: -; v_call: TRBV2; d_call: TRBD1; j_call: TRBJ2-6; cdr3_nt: TGTGCCAGCAGTGAGGGGACAGGGCTAATCTCTGGGGCCAACGTCCTGACTTTC; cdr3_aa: CASSEGTGLISGANVLTF
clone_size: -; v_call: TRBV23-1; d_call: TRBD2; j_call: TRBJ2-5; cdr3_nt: TGCGCCAGCAGTCCGCGGACTAGCGGGGGGTATCGAGAGACCCAGTACTTC; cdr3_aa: CASSPRTSGGYRETQYF
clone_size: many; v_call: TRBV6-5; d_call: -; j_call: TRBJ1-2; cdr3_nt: TGTGCCAGCAGTTACTCCCCAGGGAGGGCGCCCGGCTACACCTTC; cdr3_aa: CASSYSPGRAPGYTF
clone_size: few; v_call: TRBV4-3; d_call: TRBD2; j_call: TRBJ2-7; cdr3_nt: TGCGCCAGCAGCCGACTAGTGACTAGCGGCTACGAGCAGTACTTC; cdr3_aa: CASSRLVTSGYEQYF
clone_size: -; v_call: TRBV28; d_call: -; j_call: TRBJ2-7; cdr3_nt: TGTGCCAGCACTAGACCCGGGACCTTTGTCTACGAGCAGTACTTC; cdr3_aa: CASTRPGTFVYEQYF
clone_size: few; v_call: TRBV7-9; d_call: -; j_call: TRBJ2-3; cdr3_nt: TGTGCCAGCAGCTTAGTGGGTCGTCCCGGGGCAGATACGCAGTATTTT; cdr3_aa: CASSLVGRPGADTQYF